Listed below are T cell receptor beta chains from one sample, sequenced in a study of cytomegalovirus exposure and HLA in healthy donors. The protocol was immunoSEQ multiplex PCR, while the TCRdb copy is restricted to in-frame clones and leaves out a portion. The table includes fewer than 100,000 clones, approximately 69% detected once. The sample was PBMCs. Receptors were obtained from a female donor in good health and CMV-seronegative. The CDR3 runs from the conserved cysteine through the conserved F or W. The size field is filled for only some rows; it gives once, few, many or a size class.

V gene,J gene,clone size,CDR3 protein
TRBV15,TRBJ2-5,few,CATSRESFLGYQETQYF
TRBV28,TRBJ2-5,few,CASISLNQQETQYF
TRBV19,TRBJ2-2,-,CASSTRQGNTGELFF
TRBV19,TRBJ2-4,-,CASSMQGAGKNIQYF
TRBV6-1,TRBJ2-7,-,CASSADRNEQYF
TRBV5-1,TRBJ1-1,-,CASSLGGTENTEAFF
TRBV2,TRBJ1-1,-,CASSDRRGSEAFF
TRBV7-7,TRBJ2-5,-,CASSLGGGQETQYF
TRBV19,TRBJ1-1,few,CASSGGSSEAFF
TRBV19,TRBJ1-4,-,CASSMQESGEKLFF
TRBV2,TRBJ2-1,-,CASSDTGGPHNEQFF
TRBV4-3,TRBJ1-6,-,CASSQDSPGASSYNSPLHF
TRBV18,TRBJ1-5,-,CASSPAGSGNQPQHF
TRBV5-4,TRBJ2-3,-,CASSLAVQGRNTQYF
TRBV5-8,TRBJ2-7,-,CASSLAIFRQGAEQYF
TRBV4-1,TRBJ2-7,-,CASSQRAEGSYEQYF
TRBV5-6,TRBJ1-6,-,CASSLWGAGSPLHF
TRBV27,TRBJ2-1,-,CASSPRTSGSYEQFF
TRBV2,TRBJ2-7,-,CASSAGQIYEQYF
TRBV11-3,TRBJ2-2,few,CASSLGTGNTGELFF
TRBV4-3,TRBJ1-5,-,CASSQDRGLVRPQHF
TRBV29-1,TRBJ2-7,-,CSAGGILSYEQYF
TRBV4-1,TRBJ2-7,-,CASSQVFTVYEQYF
TRBV6-5,TRBJ2-7,-,CASSPSGASSYEQYF
TRBV19,TRBJ1-5,-,CASSLNRRGSQPQHF
TRBV7-8,TRBJ1-4,-,CASSPKTGNEKLFF
TRBV29-1,TRBJ1-1,medium-sized,CSVRDRGGTEAFF
TRBV27,TRBJ1-5,-,CASSRQGGPGPQHF
TRBV18,TRBJ2-1,-,CASSPPSTGLAYNEQFF
TRBV9,TRBJ1-2,once,CASSVGVGTGIGYTF
TRBV9,TRBJ1-2,-,CASSVGGTGGKYGYTF
TRBV19,TRBJ2-1,-,CASSIDQGAANEQFF
TRBV7-3,TRBJ2-7,-,CASSAQGGEQYF
TRBV7-6,TRBJ1-4,once,CASSDSVSYEKLFF
TRBV5-4,TRBJ1-2,-,CASRGSSRQGPYGYTF
TRBV18,TRBJ2-1,few,CASSLPGISNEQFF
TRBV25-1,TRBJ2-7,-,CASRNSGASYEQYF
TRBV5-1,TRBJ2-7,-,CASRLESWTAYEQYF
TRBV30,TRBJ2-7,-,CAWSPQAYEQYF
TRBV29-1,TRBJ2-7,few,CSVHDRGYEQYF
TRBV6-1,-,-,CASSEFSGGAYEQYF
TRBV18,TRBJ1-1,-,CASSPPGQHTEAFF